Listed here are 32 T cell receptor beta chains from one sample, sequenced in a study of cytotoxic CD8 clonotypes in ibrutinib-treated CLL. Generated by immunoSEQ multiplex PCR, the TCRdb table keeps only in-frame clones and is missing some. The top ten clones hold roughly 14% of a sample with roughly 63,000 clones, around three fifths of them seen once. Specimen: PBMCs, collected after 12 months of ibrutinib treatment. These receptors were obtained from a human donor with chronic lymphocytic leukemia.

V and J are TRBV5-1 and TRBJ1-2; 8 bases align to TRBD1. There are 19 residues in the CDR3. V lost 2 bases and J lost 4; bases outside the gene matches: 19. Germline loops: CDR1 SGHRS, CDR2 YFSETQ. CDR3 protein: CASSLSSGTGPTRGYGYTF. In DNA, the CDR3 is TGCGCCAGCAGCTTATCTTCCGGGACAGGTCCCACTAGGGGCTATGGCTACACCTTC.

Only one count was recorded for this clone. The rearrangement joins TRBV7-3 to TRBJ2-7; D possibly corresponds to TRBD2 (6 bases). V was trimmed by 3 bases and J by 7 bases, leaving 7 bases between them. In germline, CDR1 is SGHTA, CDR2 FQGTGA. The CDR3 runs 11 residues. CDR3 sequence reads: CASSFGGEQYV. DNA of the CDR3: TGTGCCAGCAGCTTTGGGGGGGAGCAGTACGTC.

This clone was recorded a few times. The chain joins TRBV21-1 to TRBJ2-7; whether TRBD2, the table's D call, matches the DNA was not checked. TRBV21-1 is an annotated pseudogene. This CDR3 is 15 amino acids long. The DNA of the CDR3 is TGTGCCAGCAGCATGAGGCCGTTAACCCCTTACGAGCAGTACGTC. This encodes CASSMRPLTPYEQYV.

This clone was seen once. This chain uses TRBV2 with TRBJ1-3, with 9 bases lining up with TRBD1. This CDR3 is built from 15 residues. Trimming cost V 6 bases and J 10 bases; bases outside gene matches: 13. The V gene's germline CDR1 is SNHLY and CDR2 FYNNEI. The CDR3 region has the DNA TGTGCCAGCAGAGGCGACAGGGGGGTCGTGGGTACCATATATTTT. It yields the protein CASRGDRGVVGTIYF.

This chain links TRBV11-2 with TRBJ2-3; D gene uncertain. The CDR3 loop spans 13 amino acids. Trimming stripped 1 base from V and 7 bases from J, with 9 bases between. Germline-derived CDR1 and CDR2 are SGHAT and FQNNGV. The CDR3 sequence: CASSLGPPNTQYF. CDR3 nucleotides: TGTGCCAGCAGCTTAGGTCCTCCAAATACGCAGTATTTT.

In this sample, this clone turned up a few times. J is TRBJ1-4 and V is TRBV6-5; the D gene is possibly TRBD1 (5 bases). The V end was cut by 8 bases, the J end by 8 bases, with 21 bases between. Per germline, CDR1 MNHEY and CDR2 SVGAGI. The CDR3 covers 15 residues. The CDR3 sequence: CASSPGSRVQEKLFF. CDR3 DNA sequence: TGTGCCAGCTCCCCCGGGTCCAGGGTGCAGGAAAAACTGTTTTTT.

This clone was observed a few times. The chain combines TRBV1 with TRBJ2-7; the table assigns TRBD2, which was not confirmed against the DNA. TRBV1 is a listed pseudogene. CDR3 size: 15 residues. This CDR3 reads CTSSPHSTSLGEQYV. CDR3 in DNA: TGCACCAGCAGCCCTCATTCGACTAGTTTAGGCGAGCAGTACGTC.

V is TRBV5-1 and J is TRBJ1-1, with TRBD1 identical over 9 bases. The CDR3 runs 14 residues. V dropped 2 bases and J dropped 1; count of bases not matched to a gene: 0. Germline V gene sequence: CDR1 SGHRS, CDR2 YFSETQ. The DNA of the CDR3 is TGCGCCAGCAGCTTACAGGGGGCGAACACTGAAGCTTTCTTT. This gives the protein CASSLQGANTEAFF.

The table lists this clone with many counts. The chain has TRBV7-6 and TRBJ2-5; either TRBD1 or TRBD2 may fit D (6 bases each). The V gene lost 6 bases and the J gene lost 9 bases, with 11 bases spanning the gap. Looked up from germline, CDR1 is SGHVS and CDR2 is FNYEAQ. This CDR3 has 11 amino acids. The CDR3 DNA reads as TGTGCCAGCAGGGGGGGCGCGGCCCAGTACTTC. Translated: CASRGGAAQYF.

Here the CDR3 DNA reads TGCAGCACCGAGACTAGCGCAAAAAACATTCAGTACTTC. This encodes CSTETSAKNIQYF. The gene calls are TRBV29-1 and TRBJ2-4, with 8 bases fitting TRBD2. Germline trimming cut 8 bases from V and 4 bases from J; bases unmatched to any gene: 7. This CDR3 region has 13 residues. Germline-derived CDR1 and CDR2 are SQVTM and ANQGSEA. The complete variable domain, with remaining parts taken from reference TRBV29-1 and TRBJ2-4, reads SAVISQKPSRDICQRGTSLTIQCQVDSQVTMMFWYRQQPGQSLTLIATANQGSEATYESGFVIDKFPISRPNLTFSTLTVSNMSPEDSSIYLCSTETSAKNIQYFGAGTRLSVL.

The V and J genes are TRBV6-5 and TRBJ1-1; D gene uncertain. Germline CDR1 is MNHEY and CDR2 is SVGAGI. V shed 6 bases and J shed 11 bases, with 10 bases lying between them. CDR3 length equals 10 residues. As DNA, the CDR3 is TGTGCCAGCAGCCTAGCCGTCGCTTTCTTT. It yields the protein CASSLAVAFF.

The rearrangement joins TRBV7-6 to TRBJ2-1; a weak D match, TRBD1 (6 bases). The CDR3 consists of 18 residues. The V end lost 4 bases, the J end lost 6 bases, and 25 bases lay between the germline ends. Germline lookup yields CDR1 SGHVS and CDR2 FNYEAQ. DNA of the CDR3: TGTGCCAGCAGCTCAACCGGGACACCTCCCACCCCGTCCAATGAGCAGTTCTTC. Translating it yields CASSSTGTPPTPSNEQFF.

The V and J genes are TRBV6-5 and TRBJ2-3, with TRBD1 matching over 7 bases. Germline V gene data show CDR1 as MNHEY and CDR2 as SVGAGI. Trimming removed 10 bases from V and 1 base from J; junction bases left unmatched: 8. This CDR3 comprises 14 residues. The chain's CDR3 is CAIRGTVGTDTQYF. In nucleotides, the CDR3 is TGTGCCATCAGGGGGACAGTGGGCACAGATACGCAGTATTTT.

This clone was seen once. The chain has TRBV4-2 and TRBJ2-1; the D call may be TRBD1 or TRBD2 (6 bases each). The CDR3 totals 15 residues. CDR1 is LGHNA and CDR2 is YNFKEQ in the germline V gene. V shed 0 bases and J shed 4 bases, with 10 bases lying between them. The CDR3 protein is CASSQEGGGYNEQFF. The CDR3 nucleotides read TGTGCCAGCAGCCAAGAGGGGGGCGGGTACAATGAGCAGTTCTTC.

The chain has TRBV9 and TRBJ1-1; D is unclear. V lost 0 bases to trimming and J lost 2 bases, with 8 bases between them. The CDR3 length is 14 residues. Germline V lookup: CDR1 SGDLS, CDR2 YYNGEE. DNA for the CDR3: TGTGCCAGCAGCGTAGACGGCTCCAACACTGAAGCTTTCTTT. Protein product: CASSVDGSNTEAFF.

The genes are TRBV19 and TRBJ2-3; 7 nucleotides line up with TRBD1. V was pared by 3 bases and J by 5 bases, with 20 bases of the junction left unmatched. Germline CDR1 reads LNHDA; CDR2 reads SQIVND (reference sequence). This CDR3 has 19 amino acids. The CDR3 spells CASSISSTSRGRLRDTQYF. DNA for the CDR3: TGTGCCAGTAGTATCTCATCCACCTCGAGGGGGCGCTTAAGAGATACGCAGTATTTT.

The chain uses TRBV7-9 and TRBJ2-6; D ambiguous. Germline CDR1 SEHNR, CDR2 FQNEAQ (reference sequence). V was shortened by 9 bases and J by 0 bases, with 6 bases between the two germline ends. This CDR3 contains 13 residues. The CDR3 loop is CASITSGANVLTF. The CDR3 DNA follows: TGTGCCAGTATAACCTCTGGGGCCAACGTCCTGACTTTC.

The J gene is TRBJ1-1, the V gene TRBV28; possibly TRBD1 for D (6 bases). This CDR3 has 14 residues. V lost 2 bases, J lost 6 bases, and 13 bases lay in between. CDR1 is MDHEN and CDR2 is SYDVKM in the germline V gene. In DNA, the CDR3 is TGTGCCAGCAGTTTAAGGGGGAAGTCCGCTGAAGCTTTCTTT. Translating gives CASSLRGKSAEAFF.

This clone was recorded once. The J gene is TRBJ2-7, the V gene TRBV5-1; unclear D gene. The CDR3 runs 11 residues. With 5 bases removed from V and 3 bases from J, the gap between germline ends came to 6 bases. Germline V lookup: CDR1 SGHRS, CDR2 YFSETQ. In nucleotides, the CDR3 is TGCGCCAGCAGTTACGACTACGAGCAGTACTTC. Its translation: CASSYDYEQYF.

This chain connects TRBV5-4 to TRBJ2-2; 10 bases match TRBD2. Germline assignment: CDR1 SGHNT and CDR2 YYREEE (reference sequence). With V trimmed by 0 bases and J by 4 bases, 6 bases remained unmatched. This CDR3 region has 17 residues. CDR3 in DNA: TGTGCCAGCAGCTTGGCCCAGCGGGGGGGTCCCACCGGGGAGCTGTTTTTT. Translating it yields CASSLAQRGGPTGELFF.

CDR3 coding DNA: TGTGCCAGCAGTGAACTGGGGCCCCAGCATTTT. Its translation is CASSELGPQHF. The chain uses TRBV6-1 and TRBJ1-5; no reliable D call. CDR3 length equals 11 residues. Trimming shortened V by 2 bases and J by 9 bases, and 5 bases separated the two germline ends. CDR1 and CDR2 from the germline V gene are MNHNS and SASEGT.

The chain combines TRBV7-2 with TRBJ2-7, with D perhaps TRBD2 (6 bases). The V and J ends lost 3 bases and 2 bases respectively, with 8 bases between them. The germline V gene has CDR1 SGHTA and CDR2 FQGNSA. The CDR3 totals 13 residues. CDR3: CASSFGRPYEQYF. The CDR3, as DNA: TGTGCCAGCAGCTTTGGGAGGCCCTACGAGCAGTACTTC.

The chain recombines TRBV2 with TRBJ2-2; 12 nucleotides align to TRBD1. The V segment lost 6 bases and the J segment 5 bases; nucleotides outside the gene matches: 4. The CDR3 loop spans 15 amino acids. Germline loops: CDR1 SNHLY, CDR2 FYNNEI. CDR3 DNA: TGTGCCAGCAGGTGGGACAGGGGGCGGACCGGGGAGCTGTTTTTT. Amino acids: CASRWDRGRTGELFF.

The rearrangement joins TRBV29-1 to TRBJ2-7, with D perhaps TRBD1 (6 bases). The CDR3 spans 11 residues. The germline CDR1 and CDR2 sequences are SQVTM and ANQGSEA. V lost 4 bases and J lost 5, with 9 bases in between. The DNA of the CDR3 is TGCAGCGTTGTCAGGGGACACGAGCAGTACGTC. Amino acid sequence: CSVVRGHEQYV.

This chain uses TRBV19 with TRBJ2-1, with 10 bases aligning to TRBD2. The junction had 11 bases not matched to a gene; V was cut back by 3 bases and J by 9 bases. The CDR3 runs to 16 residues. In germline, CDR1 is LNHDA, CDR2 SQIVND (reference sequence). DNA of the CDR3: TGTGCCAGTAGTATCCTTATAGCGGGGGGCATAGCTGAGCAGTTCTTC. Its translation is CASSILIAGGIAEQFF.

This clone occurred a few times. Its ends do not fully match the called genes, so a read error is possible. The chain is built from TRBV5-1 and TRBJ1-1; D is ambiguous. The germline V gene encodes CDR1 SGHRS and CDR2 YFSETQ. The CDR3 runs 14 residues. The CDR3 DNA reads TGCGCCAGCAACTTGGTTATGGGAGGGACTGAAGCTTTCTTT. Translating gives CASNLVMGGTEAFF.

The chain is built from TRBV11-3 and TRBJ2-2; D ambiguous. This CDR3 has 13 amino acids. Trimming removed 2 bases from V and 7 bases from J, with 8 bases in between. The V gene's germline CDR1 is SGHNT and CDR2 YENEEA. As DNA, the CDR3 is TGTGCCAGCAGCTTACCTCCCCACGGGGAGCTGTTTTTT. Amino acid sequence: CASSLPPHGELFF. The variable domain in full, with the rest retrieved from reference TRBV11-3 and TRBJ2-2, is EAGVVQSPRYKIIEKKQPVAFWCNPISGHNTLYWYLQNLGQGPELLIRYENEEAVDDSQLPKDRFSAERLKGVDSTLKIQPAELGDSAVYLCASSLPPHGELFFGEGSRLTVL.

This rearrangement joins TRBV10-3 to TRBJ2-3; TRBD2 matches at 9 bases. This CDR3 comprises 20 residues. J gave up 2 bases and V 3 bases, and 18 bases lay outside the gene matches. CDR1 and CDR2 from the germline V gene are ENHRY and SYGVKD. Written as DNA, the CDR3 is TGTGCCATCAGTGAAAGCTCTTGGCGGGGGGGCCAGGTACACACAGATACGCAGTATTTT. Protein product: CAISESSWRGGQVHTDTQYF.

The chain uses TRBV19 and TRBJ1-6; D is undetermined. The CDR3 has 14 amino acids. The V end lost 4 bases, the J end lost 5 bases, and 9 bases lay between the germline ends. Per germline, CDR1 LNHDA and CDR2 SQIVND (reference sequence). The CDR3 DNA is TGTGCCAGTAGTACGAAGAGCAATAATTCACCCCTCCACTTT. Its translation is CASSTKSNNSPLHF.

The J gene is TRBJ1-1, the V gene TRBV5-1; TRBD1 might be the D (5 bases). Germline CDR1 SGHRS, CDR2 YFSETQ. The CDR3 length is 14 residues. The V gene lost 0 bases and the J gene lost 1 base, with 7 bases spanning the gap. This chain's CDR3 is CASSLDRTNTEAFF. The CDR3 DNA is TGCGCCAGCAGCTTGGACAGGACGAACACTGAAGCTTTCTTT.

The chain employs TRBV6-6 and TRBJ2-2, with TRBD2 as a possible D gene (5 bases). This CDR3 contains 14 residues. Germline CDR1 and CDR2: MNHNY and SVGAGI (reference sequence). V lost 2 bases to trimming and J lost 4 bases, with 8 bases between them. CDR3 residues: CASSYTRGTGELFF. The CDR3, as DNA: TGTGCCAGCAGTTACACACGGGGCACCGGGGAGCTGTTTTTT.

At least ten counts were recorded for this clone. This chain links TRBV29-1 with TRBJ2-5; weak D call: TRBD1 (6 bases). Germline V gene data show CDR1 as SQVTM and CDR2 as ANQGSEA. CDR3 size: 14 residues. The V end was cut by 1 base, the J end by 6 bases, with 15 bases between. DNA for the CDR3: TGCAGCGTTGAAGGGGGGCAGGGAATTAAGACCCAGTACTTC. It is translated as CSVEGGQGIKTQYF.